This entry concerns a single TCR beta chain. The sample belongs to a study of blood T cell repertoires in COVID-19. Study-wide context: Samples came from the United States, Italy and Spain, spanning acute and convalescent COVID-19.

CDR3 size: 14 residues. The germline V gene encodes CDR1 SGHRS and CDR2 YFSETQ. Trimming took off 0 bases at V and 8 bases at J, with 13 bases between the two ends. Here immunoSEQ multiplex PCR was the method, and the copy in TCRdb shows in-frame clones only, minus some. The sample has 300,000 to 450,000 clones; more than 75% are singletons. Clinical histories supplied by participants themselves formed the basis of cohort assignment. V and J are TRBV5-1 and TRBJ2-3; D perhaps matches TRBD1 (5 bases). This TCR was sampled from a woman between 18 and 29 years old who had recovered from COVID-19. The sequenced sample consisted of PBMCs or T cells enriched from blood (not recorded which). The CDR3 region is CASSLEWGSGTQYF. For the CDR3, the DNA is TGCGCCAGCAGCTTGGAATGGGGCTCGGGTACGCAGTATTTT. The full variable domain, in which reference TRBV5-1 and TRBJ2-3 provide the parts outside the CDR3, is KAGVTQTPRYLIKTRGQQVTLSCSPISGHRSVSWYQQTPGQGLQFLFEYFSETQRNKGNFPGRFSGRQFSNSRSEMNVSTLELGDSALYLCASSLEWGSGTQYFGPGTRLTVL.